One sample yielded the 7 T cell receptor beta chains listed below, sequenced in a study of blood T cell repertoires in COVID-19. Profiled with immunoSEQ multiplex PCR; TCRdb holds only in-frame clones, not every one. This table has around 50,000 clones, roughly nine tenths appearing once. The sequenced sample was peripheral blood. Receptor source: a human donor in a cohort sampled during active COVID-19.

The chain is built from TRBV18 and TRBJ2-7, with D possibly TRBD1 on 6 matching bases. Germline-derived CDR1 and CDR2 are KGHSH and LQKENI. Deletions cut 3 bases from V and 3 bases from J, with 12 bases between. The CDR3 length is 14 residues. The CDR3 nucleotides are TGTGCCAGCTCACCTGGCAGGGGCGACTACGAGCAGTACTTC. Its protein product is CASSPGRGDYEQYF.

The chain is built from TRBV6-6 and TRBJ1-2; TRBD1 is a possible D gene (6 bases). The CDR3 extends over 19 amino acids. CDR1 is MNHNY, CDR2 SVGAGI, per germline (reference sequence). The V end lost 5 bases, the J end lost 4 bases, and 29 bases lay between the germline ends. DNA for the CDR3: TGTGCCAGCAGTCCCCCCAGGGGAGGGGACCCCTATTCGGGCTATGGCTACACCTTC. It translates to CASSPPRGGDPYSGYGYTF.

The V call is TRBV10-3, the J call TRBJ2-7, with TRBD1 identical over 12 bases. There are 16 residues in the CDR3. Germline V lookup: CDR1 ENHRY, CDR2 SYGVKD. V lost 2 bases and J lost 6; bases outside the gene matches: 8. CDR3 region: CAISEGGGQGAVEQYF. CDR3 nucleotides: TGTGCCATCAGTGAGGGTGGGGGACAGGGGGCGGTCGAGCAGTACTTC.

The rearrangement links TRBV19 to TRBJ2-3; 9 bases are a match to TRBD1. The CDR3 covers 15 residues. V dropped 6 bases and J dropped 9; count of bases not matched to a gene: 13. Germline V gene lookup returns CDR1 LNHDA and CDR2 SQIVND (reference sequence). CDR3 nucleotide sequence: TGTGCCAGTAGATGGGGACAGGGCTCCCTAAGGACGCAGTATTTT. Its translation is CASRWGQGSLRTQYF.

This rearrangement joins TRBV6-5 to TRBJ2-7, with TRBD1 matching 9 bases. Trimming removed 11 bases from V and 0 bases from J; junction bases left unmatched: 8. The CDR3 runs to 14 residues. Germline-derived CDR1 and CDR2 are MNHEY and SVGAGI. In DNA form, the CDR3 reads TGTGCCCATAGGCGGGACAGGGCCTCCTACGAGCAGTACTTC. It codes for CAHRRDRASYEQYF.

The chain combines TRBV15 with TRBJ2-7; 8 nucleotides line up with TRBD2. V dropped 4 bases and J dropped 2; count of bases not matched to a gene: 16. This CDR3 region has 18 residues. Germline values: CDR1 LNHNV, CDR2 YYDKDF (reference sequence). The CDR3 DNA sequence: TGTGCCACCAGCACACTGGGAGGGCTAGCGGGTGCTACCTACGAGCAGTACTTC. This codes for CATSTLGGLAGATYEQYF. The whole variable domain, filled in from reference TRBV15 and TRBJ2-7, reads DAMVIQNPRYQVTQFGKPVTLSCSQTLNHNVMYWYQQKSSQAPKLLFHYYDKDFNNEADTPDNFQSRRPNTSFCFLDIRSPGLGDTAMYLCATSTLGGLAGATYEQYFGPGTRLTVT.

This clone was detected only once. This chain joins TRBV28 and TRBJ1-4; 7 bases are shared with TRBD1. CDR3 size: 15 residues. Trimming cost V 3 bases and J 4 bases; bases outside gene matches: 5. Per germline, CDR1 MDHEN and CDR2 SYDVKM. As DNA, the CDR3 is TGTGCCAGCAGTTTCACGCGACAGGGTAATGAAAAACTGTTTTTT. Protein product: CASSFTRQGNEKLFF.